This T cell receptor (beta chain) came from a study of early T cells in non-severe SARS-CoV-2 infection. TCRdb reprocessed the 5' RACE reads with MiXCR, giving one entry per CDR3 protein. The sample holds about 32,000 distinct CDR3 sequences, roughly 4.9% seen once. This CDR3 is built from 16 residues. In germline, CDR1 is LNHDA, CDR2 SQIVND (reference sequence). The V gene end was trimmed by 2 bases and the J gene end by 5 bases; junction bases not matched to a gene: 5. Sequencing used whole blood. This TCR was sampled from an adult who was a healthcare worker with PCR-confirmed SARS-CoV-2 infection or an uninfected control (not recorded which). This chain links TRBV19 with TRBJ2-2; 10 bases match TRBD2. CDR3 in amino acids: CASSINFSGRTGELFF. CDR3 bases: TGTGCCAGTAGTATAAACTTTAGCGGGAGGACCGGGGAGCTGTTTTTT.